One and the same sample provided the 19 T cell receptor beta chains below, sequenced in a study of Ad26.COV2.S vaccination and SARS-CoV-2 variants. Sequencing used immunoSEQ multiplex PCR; TCRdb keeps in-frame clones, though not all of them. The repertoire has under 500,000 clones, around 92% of them found once; the top ten carry more than 1.5%. Treatment denoted: around 19 received Ad26.COV2.S at low or high dose, single or two shots; about 5 received placebo; per-sample allocation not given. Vaccine and placebo recipients were sampled on day 63 after the first injection. The source was peripheral blood, collected in a trial of Ad26.COV2.S vaccine versus placebo. These receptors were obtained from a person aged 18-60 years who received the Ad26.COV2.S COVID-19 vaccine or a placebo.

The chain recombines TRBV10-1 with TRBJ2-7, with D perhaps matching TRBD2 (6 bases). V shed 4 bases and J shed 6 bases, with 7 bases lying between them. CDR1 is WNHNN, CDR2 SYGVQD, per germline (reference sequence). There are 11 residues in the CDR3. CDR3 DNA sequence: TGCGCCAGCAGTGCCGGGGGCGAGCAGTACTTC. As protein: CASSAGGEQYF.

The chain couples TRBV27 to TRBJ1-1; D perhaps matches TRBD1 (5 bases). This CDR3 has 13 amino acids. V was clipped by 5 bases and J by 6 bases, with 13 bases between them. The V gene's germline CDR1 is MNHEY and CDR2 SMNVEV (reference sequence). The CDR3 reads CASSPKRGAEAFF. The CDR3 coding sequence is TGTGCCAGCAGTCCTAAGCGAGGGGCTGAAGCTTTCTTT.

The DNA of the CDR3 is TGTGCCAGCAGCTTTAGTCAGGGGGCGCATGGCTACACCTTC. This codes for CASSFSQGAHGYTF. The gene calls are TRBV7-9 and TRBJ1-2, with 8 bases fitting TRBD1. Trimming removed 3 bases from V and 6 bases from J; junction bases left unmatched: 6. The CDR3 runs to 14 residues. The V gene's germline CDR1 is SEHNR and CDR2 FQNEAQ (reference sequence).

The V and J genes are TRBV4-3 and TRBJ2-1; 8 nucleotides match TRBD2. The CDR3 sequence is 16 residues long. After removal of 0 bases from V and 2 bases from J, the junction contained 3 bases not matched to a gene. CDR1 is LGHNA and CDR2 is YSLEER in the germline V gene. This CDR3 reads CASSQDGLAAYNEQFF. The DNA of the CDR3 is TGCGCCAGCAGCCAAGATGGACTAGCCGCCTACAATGAGCAGTTCTTC.

This clone was recorded at least ten times. This chain uses TRBV29-1 with TRBJ1-1; no clear D gene. This CDR3 comprises 11 residues. Germline V lookup: CDR1 SQVTM, CDR2 ANQGSEA. V was shortened by 6 bases and J by 1 base, with 6 bases between the two germline ends. The DNA for the CDR3 is TGCAGCGTGAACAAGAACACTGAAGCTTTCTTT. The encoded protein is CSVNKNTEAFF.

This clone is a singleton in its sample. V gene TRBV4-1 combines with J gene TRBJ2-7, with TRBD1 matching over 8 bases. Germline assignment: CDR1 MGHRA and CDR2 YSYEKL. After removal of 4 bases from V and 4 bases from J, the junction contained 3 bases not matched to a gene. The CDR3 loop spans 13 amino acids. The CDR3 here is CASSPRQGYEQYF. The DNA of the CDR3 is TGCGCCAGCAGCCCCCGACAGGGGTACGAGCAGTACTTC.

The chain recombines TRBV5-5 with TRBJ1-4; maybe TRBD1 (6 bases). The V and J ends lost 2 bases and 8 bases respectively, with 13 bases between them. CDR1 and CDR2 from the germline V gene are SGHKS and YYEKEE (reference sequence). The CDR3 runs to 14 residues. CDR3 nucleotides: TGTGCCAGCAGCTTACCCGGGACATGGGAAAAACTGTTTTTT. Translating it yields CASSLPGTWEKLFF.

The CDR3 DNA sequence: TGCAGCCTCGGTAGGAATCAGCCCCAGCATTTT. This sequence encodes CSLGRNQPQHF. The V gene is TRBV29-1, the J gene TRBJ1-5, with D unclear. Per the germline V gene, CDR1 is SQVTM and CDR2 is ANQGSEA. This CDR3 is built from 11 residues. The V end lost 8 bases, the J end lost 4 bases, and 9 bases lay between the germline ends.

V is TRBV11-2 and J is TRBJ2-2; no definite D call. There are 15 residues in the CDR3. The germline gives CDR1 SGHAT, CDR2 FQNNGV. Between the trimmed V and J ends, which lost 1 base and 1 base, there was a span of 7 bases. This CDR3 reads CASSLAPLNTGELFF. The CDR3 DNA reads TGTGCCAGCAGCTTAGCACCATTGAACACCGGGGAGCTGTTTTTT.

The chain recombines TRBV4-3 with TRBJ2-1, with a possible D match to TRBD2 (6 bases). The CDR3 loop spans 19 amino acids. Germline CDR1 LGHNA, CDR2 YSLEER. V was trimmed by 0 bases and J by 0 bases, leaving 18 bases between them. The CDR3 region has the DNA TGCGCCAGCAGCCAAGATCGGGGTCTGGAGGGGTTCTCCTACAATGAGCAGTTCTTC. Protein product: CASSQDRGLEGFSYNEQFF.

The V gene is TRBV5-6, the J gene TRBJ1-5, with TRBD1 matching over 10 bases. Germline-derived CDR1 and CDR2 are SGHDT and YYEEEE. The CDR3 is 16 amino acids. V dropped 4 bases and J dropped 6; count of bases not matched to a gene: 10. The CDR3 bases are TGTGCCAGCAGCCCCTCTGTTGGACAGGGGGGTCAGCCCCAGCATTTT. Translated: CASSPSVGQGGQPQHF.

This chain joins TRBV4-1 and TRBJ2-3; 11 positions agree with TRBD2. The CDR3 runs to 15 residues. Trimming at V came to 4 bases and at J to 3 bases, leaving 3 bases not matched to a gene. CDR1 and CDR2 from the germline V gene are MGHRA and YSYEKL. The CDR3 loop is CASSLASGGTDTQYF. For the CDR3, the DNA is TGCGCCAGCAGCCTAGCTAGCGGGGGGACAGATACGCAGTATTTT.

The chain is built from TRBV18 and TRBJ2-7, with 7 nucleotides matching TRBD1. Looked up from germline, CDR1 is KGHSH and CDR2 is LQKENI. The CDR3 contains 14 residues. Germline trimming cut 3 bases from V and 10 bases from J; bases unmatched to any gene: 12. This CDR3 reads CASSPETGNQDQYF. Written as DNA, the CDR3 is TGTGCCAGCTCACCGGAGACAGGGAATCAGGATCAGTACTTC.

This chain uses TRBV7-9 with TRBJ2-5; D is undetermined. Trimming took 5 bases from V and 2 from J, leaving 15 bases between them. CDR3 length: 15 residues. Per the germline V gene, CDR1 is SEHNR and CDR2 is FQNEAQ (reference sequence). DNA of the CDR3: TGTGCCAGCAGCCGACCTGGGGTCCCGCAAGAGACCCAGTACTTC. Protein product: CASSRPGVPQETQYF.

The table lists this clone with a count of one. The chain recombines TRBV30 with TRBJ1-2; unclear D gene. There are 13 residues in the CDR3. V lost 3 bases and J 3 bases, leaving 11 bases between the germline ends. Germline CDR1 and CDR2: GTSNPN and SVGIG (reference sequence). The CDR3 sequence: CAWRTGQHYGYTF. The CDR3 nucleotides are TGTGCCTGGAGGACCGGGCAGCACTATGGCTACACCTTC. The variable domain in full, completed from reference TRBV30 and TRBJ1-2, reads SQTIHQWPATLVQPVGSPLSLECTVEGTSNPNLYWYRQAAGRGLQLLFYSVGIGQISSEVPQNLSASRPQDRQFILSSKKLLLSDSGFYLCAWRTGQHYGYTFGSGTRLTVV.

The J gene is TRBJ1-6, the V gene TRBV28; the D is unclear. The CDR3 loop spans 11 amino acids. Germline lookup yields CDR1 MDHEN and CDR2 SYDVKM. V dropped 6 bases and J dropped 9 bases, with 6 bases sitting between them. In nucleotides, the CDR3 is TGTGCCAGCAGGGATCGTTCACCCCTCCACTTT. This codes for CASRDRSPLHF.

This chain uses TRBV27 with TRBJ1-5; 8 nucleotides agree with TRBD1. Germline assignment: CDR1 MNHEY and CDR2 SMNVEV (reference sequence). Unmatched junction bases numbered 2, after V lost 8 bases and J lost 2 bases. The CDR3 runs 13 residues. The CDR3 loop reads CASGQGGNQPQHF. The CDR3 coding sequence is TGTGCCAGCGGACAGGGAGGCAATCAGCCCCAGCATTTT.

The chain carries TRBV4-1 and TRBJ1-1, with a tentative D call TRBD1 (5 bases). The CDR3 contains 14 residues. Germline-derived CDR1 and CDR2 are MGHRA and YSYEKL. The V and J ends lost 8 bases and 0 bases respectively, with 13 bases between them. In DNA, the CDR3 is TGCGCCAGCTCCCCGGGACGGCTGAACACTGAAGCTTTCTTT. Residues: CASSPGRLNTEAFF.

As regards this clone: The sample holds other DNA sequences that translate to the same CDR3. CDR3 nucleotides: TGTGCCAGCTCACGAGACACCATGAACACTGAAGCTTTCTTT. This translates into CASSRDTMNTEAFF. The chain has TRBV18 and TRBJ1-1; D unclear. V shed 4 bases and J shed 0 bases, with 9 bases lying between them. This CDR3 is built from 14 residues. CDR1 is KGHSH and CDR2 is LQKENI in the germline V gene.